One and the same sample provided the 19 T cell receptor beta chains below, sequenced in a study of cytomegalovirus exposure and HLA in healthy donors. PCR was performed using 60 Vbeta and 13 Jbeta primers. TCRdb keeps only in-frame clones here, not all; method: immunoSEQ multiplex PCR. Of around 100,000 clones listed, around 77% were seen once; the top ten hold 5.4%. Input material: PBMCs. These receptors all come from a woman aged 25 to 45 in good health and CMV-seropositive.

The rearrangement links TRBV5-6 to TRBJ2-7, with no clear D. CDR1 and CDR2 from the germline V gene are SGHDT and YYEEEE. The length of the CDR3 is 12 residues. V was pared by 0 bases and J by 3 bases, with 4 bases between. This CDR3 reads CASSLVYYEQYF. The CDR3 DNA is TGTGCCAGCAGCTTGGTCTACTACGAGCAGTACTTC.

This chain links TRBV28 with TRBJ2-6; D uncertain. Trimming took 10 bases from V and 0 from J, leaving 4 bases between them. This CDR3 is 12 amino acids long. Per the germline V gene, CDR1 is MDHEN and CDR2 is SYDVKM. The CDR3 coding sequence is TGTGCCACCAACTCTGGGGCCAACGTCCTGACTTTC. It yields the protein CATNSGANVLTF.

The chain is built from TRBV5-8 and TRBJ2-1, with 8 bases identical to TRBD2. This CDR3 has 17 amino acids. The germline V gene has CDR1 SGHTS and CDR2 YDEGEE. The V segment lost 0 bases and the J segment 8 bases; nucleotides outside the gene matches: 13. The CDR3 reads CASSLGRLAGPGDEQFF. CDR3 sequence (DNA): TGTGCCAGCAGCTTGGGGCGTTTAGCGGGGCCTGGGGATGAGCAGTTCTTC.

The chain carries TRBV13 and TRBJ2-2, with 15 bases aligning to TRBD2. There are 16 residues in the CDR3. Unmatched junction bases numbered 4, after V lost 6 bases and J lost 5 bases. From germline, CDR1 is PRHDT and CDR2 FYEKMQ (reference sequence). CDR3 in DNA: TGTGCCAGCAGAATTGGACTAGCGGGGGGGACCGGGGAGCTGTTTTTT. It encodes CASRIGLAGGTGELFF.

The gene calls are TRBV9 and TRBJ1-2; D ambiguous. CDR3 size: 12 residues. Germline loops: CDR1 SGDLS, CDR2 YYNGEE. The ends were cut back, 1 base at V and 1 base at J, with 2 bases in the middle. CDR3 loop: CASSVHNYGYTF. CDR3 in DNA: TGTGCCAGCAGCGTACATAACTATGGCTACACCTTC.

The J gene is TRBJ2-3, the V gene TRBV12-5; TRBD2 aligns across 13 bases. Trimming removed 5 bases from V and 0 bases from J; junction bases left unmatched: 8. CDR1 is LGHNT, CDR2 FRNRAP, per germline. This CDR3 is built from 18 residues. The CDR3, as DNA: TGTGCTAGTGGTCCTGGGACTAGCGGGGACGCTAGCACAGATACGCAGTATTTT. Its translation is CASGPGTSGDASTDTQYF.

This rearrangement joins TRBV13 to TRBJ1-3, with 7 bases aligning to TRBD1. Germline CDR1 is PRHDT and CDR2 is FYEKMQ (reference sequence). The J segment lost 2 bases and the V segment lost 5 bases, leaving 6 bases of the junction unmatched. The length of the CDR3 is 15 residues. DNA of the CDR3: TGTGCCAGCAGCAGGAGAGACAGGGCTGGAAACACCATATATTTT. It encodes CASSRRDRAGNTIYF.

V usage is TRBV9 and J usage is TRBJ2-7; 10 bases agree with TRBD1. Unmatched junction bases numbered 14, after V lost 0 bases and J lost 5 bases. The CDR3 sequence is 18 residues long. Looked up from germline, CDR1 is SGDLS and CDR2 is YYNGEE. The CDR3 reads CASSVAVSVGTGVHEQYF. CDR3 in DNA: TGTGCCAGCAGCGTAGCTGTTTCTGTCGGGACAGGGGTTCACGAGCAGTACTTC.

The rearrangement uses TRBV7-3 and TRBJ2-2, with D possibly matching TRBD1 (6 bases). Trimming pared 6 bases from V and 4 bases from J, leaving 9 bases between. The CDR3 totals 13 residues. CDR1 and CDR2 (germline): SGHTA, FQGTGA. DNA of the CDR3: TGTGCCAGCAGGAGGACAGTCACCGGGGAGCTGTTTTTT. Its translation: CASRRTVTGELFF.

V usage is TRBV19 and J usage is TRBJ2-1, with 8 nucleotides matching TRBD2. Germline trimming cut 6 bases from V and 4 bases from J; bases unmatched to any gene: 17. Germline lookup yields CDR1 LNHDA and CDR2 SQIVND (reference sequence). This CDR3 is 18 amino acids long. CDR3 nucleotides: TGTGCCAGTAGGTCCGGAGTAAGGGTAGCGGGGATTTACAATGAGCAGTTCTTC. Translation: CASRSGVRVAGIYNEQFF.

The V call is TRBV4-1, the J call TRBJ2-7, with TRBD1 identical over 7 bases. With 4 bases clipped from V and 4 bases from J, the junction kept 4 bases outside the gene matches. CDR1 MGHRA and CDR2 YSYEKL come from the germline V gene. The length of the CDR3 is 13 residues. The CDR3 bases are TGCGCCAGCAGCCGGGACAGACCTTACGAGCAGTACTTC. Its protein product is CASSRDRPYEQYF.

The V and J genes are TRBV19 and TRBJ2-1, with 8 positions matching TRBD2. The V gene's germline CDR1 is LNHDA and CDR2 SQIVND (reference sequence). The CDR3 contains 11 residues. The V and J ends lost 8 bases and 9 bases, in that order; junction bases with no gene match: 3. CDR3 amino acids: CASGLAAEQFF. In nucleotides, the CDR3 is TGTGCCAGTGGACTAGCAGCTGAGCAGTTCTTC.

The chain uses TRBV6-5 and TRBJ2-7; 7 bases line up with TRBD1. Per germline, CDR1 MNHEY and CDR2 SVGAGI. This CDR3 spans 13 amino acids. Trimming took 5 bases from V and 6 from J; bases not matched to a gene: 7. The CDR3 nucleotides read TGTGCCAGCAGTAGGGACAGTGGCCGCGAGCAGTACTTC. As protein: CASSRDSGREQYF.

This clone showed up just a few times. V is TRBV6-1 and J is TRBJ1-4; 9 bases map to TRBD1. CDR1 and CDR2 from the germline V gene are MNHNS and SASEGT. The V gene end was trimmed by 10 bases and the J gene end by 8 bases; junction bases not matched to a gene: 14. The length of the CDR3 is 15 residues. The CDR3 DNA follows: TGTGCCACCGGAGGGGTCGGGACAGGGACCGAAAAACTGTTTTTT. Protein: CATGGVGTGTEKLFF.

This clone was picked up a small number of times. The CDR3: CASSVVSNTEAFF. CDR3 DNA sequence: TGTGCCAGCAGCGTAGTATCGAACACTGAAGCTTTCTTT. The chain combines TRBV9 with TRBJ1-1; D remains unclear. The CDR3 has 13 amino acids. CDR1 and CDR2 (germline): SGDLS, YYNGEE. V was clipped by 0 bases and J by 1 base, with 4 bases between them.

The chain is built from TRBV7-9 and TRBJ2-1, with D possibly being TRBD1 (5 bases). Germline V gives CDR1 SEHNR, CDR2 FQNEAQ (reference sequence). The CDR3 length is 13 residues. The germline V and J ends were trimmed by 2 bases and 9 bases, with 11 bases remaining between them. The CDR3 bases are TGTGCCAGCAGCTTAATCAGGGAAGGTGAGCAGTTCTTC. It specifies CASSLIREGEQFF.

The genes are TRBV5-4 and TRBJ1-1; perhaps TRBD1 as D (6 bases). Germline values: CDR1 SGHNT, CDR2 YYREEE (reference sequence). The germline V and J ends were trimmed by 4 bases and 4 bases, with 17 bases remaining between them. The length of the CDR3 is 15 residues. The CDR3, as DNA: TGTGCCAGCAGCCCGGGGGGCAGGGAGGCCACTGAAGCTTTCTTT. It encodes CASSPGGREATEAFF. Full variable domain (missing parts from reference TRBV5-4 and TRBJ1-1): ETGVTQSPTHLIKTRGQQVTLRCSSQSGHNTVSWYQQALGQGPQFIFQYYREEENGRGNFPPRFSGLQFPNYSSELNVNALELDDSALYLCASSPGGREATEAFFGQGTRLTVV.

The chain combines TRBV18 with TRBJ2-1; 9 bases match TRBD2. There are 17 residues in the CDR3. The J segment lost 7 bases and the V segment lost 2 bases, leaving 12 bases of the junction unmatched. Germline values: CDR1 KGHSH, CDR2 LQKENI. The chain's CDR3 is CASSPSSSGVGGNEQFF. CDR3 DNA: TGTGCCAGCTCACCAAGCTCTAGCGGGGTCGGAGGTAATGAGCAGTTCTTC.

J is TRBJ1-2 and V is TRBV6-5, with 7 bases fitting TRBD1. There are 14 residues in the CDR3. The J segment lost 7 bases and the V segment lost 5 bases, leaving 10 bases of the junction unmatched. Germline CDR1 is MNHEY and CDR2 is SVGAGI. Here the CDR3 reads CASSETGQAGGYTF. CDR3 DNA sequence: TGTGCCAGCAGTGAAACCGGACAGGCTGGTGGCTACACCTTC.